Below, one TCR beta chain is given with its context. Its cognate antigen is unknown. The junction had 11 bases not matched to a gene; V was cut back by 5 bases and J by 2 bases. This CDR3 region has 16 residues. CDR1 LNHNV and CDR2 YYDKDF come from the germline V gene (reference sequence). As for treatment: oral pan-JAK inhibitor, 5-10 mg twice daily. In alopecia areata patients, both lesional scalp punch biopsies and peripheral blood were collected. The sequencing template was cDNA reverse transcribed from extracted RNA. The repertoire was sequenced with immunoSEQ multiplex PCR; TCRdb's copy has only in-frame clones and lacks some. The sample lists 210,000 or so clones; 66% were seen once. This sample is drawn from a study of CD8+ T cells in alopecia areata. Study summary: Using the percentage of affected scalp area, treated patients' severity was scored.

Study conclusions and caveats: Elevated clonality characterized lesional scalp relative to normal scalp, particularly in alopecia totalis/universalis.

Here the sequenced sample was CD4+ T cells sorted from blood, taken at week 44, from a patient treated with tofacitinib. The clonotype was recovered from a human donor with alopecia areata. This chain joins TRBV15 and TRBJ1-2, with 7 bases fitting TRBD1. CDR3 in DNA: TGTGCCACCAGCGGCCAAGACAGGGCTACCAACTATGGCTACACCTTC. This codes for CATSGQDRATNYGYTF.